This TCR beta chain is drawn from a study of cytomegalovirus exposure and HLA in healthy donors. PCR employed 60 Vbeta and 13 Jbeta primers. Sequencing was performed with immunoSEQ multiplex PCR; in TCRdb, only in-frame clones are kept and a portion is missing. This table has 90,000 to 95,000 clones, approximately 78% appearing once. Points from the study as a whole: The study carried out a later analysis of TCR beta sequences. It associated approximately 15,000 of them with specific HLA alleles at a false discovery rate of 0.05.

As for this clone: Its specificity is not known.

The CDR3 is made up of 16 amino acids. Trimming took 5 bases from V and 6 from J; bases not matched to a gene: 12. The germline gives CDR1 SGHTA, CDR2 FQGNSA. This TCR derives from a male donor in good health and CMV-seropositive. Sequenced: PBMCs. The chain combines TRBV7-2 with TRBJ2-2; 7 nucleotides align to TRBD1. The CDR3 DNA reads as TGTGCCAGCAGCGAACCGGGACAGAGTCTATCCGGGGAGCTGTTTTTT. This gives the protein CASSEPGQSLSGELFF.